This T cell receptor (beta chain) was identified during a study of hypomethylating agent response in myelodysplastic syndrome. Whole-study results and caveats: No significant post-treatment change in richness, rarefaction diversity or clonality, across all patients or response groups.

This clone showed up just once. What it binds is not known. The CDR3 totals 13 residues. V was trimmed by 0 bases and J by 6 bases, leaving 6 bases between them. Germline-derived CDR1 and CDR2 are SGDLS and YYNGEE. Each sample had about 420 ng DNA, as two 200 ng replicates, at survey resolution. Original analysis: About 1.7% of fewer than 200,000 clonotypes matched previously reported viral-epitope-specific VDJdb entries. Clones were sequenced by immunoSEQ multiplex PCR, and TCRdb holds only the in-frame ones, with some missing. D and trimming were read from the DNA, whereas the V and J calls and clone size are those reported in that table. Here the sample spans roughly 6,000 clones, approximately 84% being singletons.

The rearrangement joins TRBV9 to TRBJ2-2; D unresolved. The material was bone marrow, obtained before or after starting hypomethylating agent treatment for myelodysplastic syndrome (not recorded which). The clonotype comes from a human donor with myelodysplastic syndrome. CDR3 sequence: CASSVGGSGELFF. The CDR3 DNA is TGTGCCAGCAGCGTAGGAGGCTCCGGGGAGCTGTTTTTT.